The 3 T cell receptor beta chains presented below share a single source sample, sequenced in a study of regulatory T cells in long-lasting Graves disease. Described time point: newly diagnosed GD, antithyroid drugs for less than 3 months. Construction of the TCR library relied on RNA isolated from PBMCs. The authors built TCR beta libraries using iRepertoire HTBI primers and Arm-PCR of CDR3 regions. TCRdb re-derived calls from the multiplex PCR reads in MiXCR, one entry per CDR3 protein. Of approximately 470,000 distinct CDR3 sequences in the sample, around 15% were seen once. The sample was also linked to a second study, of T cells in Graves' hyperthyroidism and ophthalmopathy.

The source was peripheral blood mononuclear cells (PBMCs), collected at new diagnosis, from a patient treated with antithyroid drugs. All receptors derive from a man aged 35 to 55 with Graves disease.

The sample holds many counts of this clonotype. The chain joins TRBV28 to TRBJ2-3; D is unclear. The V and J ends lost 6 bases and 6 bases respectively, with 28 bases between them. Looked up from germline, CDR1 is MDHEN and CDR2 is SYDVKM. The CDR3 is made up of 18 amino acids. CDR3 sequence: CASSPYDPRRSILDTQYF. The CDR3 region has the DNA TGTGCCAGCAGCCCCTATGACCCCCGAAGGTCTATTTTGGATACGCAGTATTTT. The full variable domain, in which reference TRBV28 and TRBJ2-3 provide the parts outside the CDR3, is DVKVTQSSRYLVKRTGEKVFLECVQDMDHENMFWYRQDPGLGLRLIYFSYDVKMKEKGDIPEGYSVSREKKERFSLILESASTNQTSMYLCASSPYDPRRSILDTQYFGPGTRLTVL.

There are many counts of this clonotype. This chain uses TRBV28 with TRBJ1-5, with D perhaps TRBD1 (5 bases). The CDR3 covers 15 residues. Deletions cut 6 bases from V and 0 bases from J, with 12 bases between. CDR1 is MDHEN and CDR2 is SYDVKM in the germline V gene. CDR3 loop: CASSSGTVSNQPQHF. For the CDR3, the DNA is TGTGCCAGCAGCTCTGGGACGGTTAGCAATCAGCCCCAGCATTTT.

This clonotype was recorded at least ten times. This chain's CDR3 is CATSRTGYEQYF. DNA for the CDR3: TGTGCCACCAGTCGGACAGGCTACGAGCAGTACTTC. The chain joins TRBV24-1 to TRBJ2-7, with 7 bases identical to TRBD1. The germline gives CDR1 KGHDR, CDR2 SFDVKD. After removal of 6 bases from V and 3 bases from J, the junction contained 1 base not matched to a gene. This CDR3 is built from 12 residues.